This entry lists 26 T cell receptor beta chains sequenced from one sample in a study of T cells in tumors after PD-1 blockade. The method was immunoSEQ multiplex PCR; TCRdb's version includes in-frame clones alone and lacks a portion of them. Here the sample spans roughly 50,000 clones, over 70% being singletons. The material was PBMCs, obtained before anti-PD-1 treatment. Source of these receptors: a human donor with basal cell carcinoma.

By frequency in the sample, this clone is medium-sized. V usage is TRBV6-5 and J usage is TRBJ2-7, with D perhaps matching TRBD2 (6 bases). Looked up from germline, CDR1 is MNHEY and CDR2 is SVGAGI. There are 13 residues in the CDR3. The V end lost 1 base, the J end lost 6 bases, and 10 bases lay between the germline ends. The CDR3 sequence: CASSYWEAREQYF. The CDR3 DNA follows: TGTGCCAGCAGTTACTGGGAGGCACGCGAGCAGTACTTC.

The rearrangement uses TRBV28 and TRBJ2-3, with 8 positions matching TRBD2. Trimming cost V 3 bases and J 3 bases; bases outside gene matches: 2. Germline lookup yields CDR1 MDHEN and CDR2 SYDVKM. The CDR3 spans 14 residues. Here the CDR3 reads CASSFVAGTDTQYF. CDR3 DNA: TGTGCCAGCAGTTTTGTAGCGGGGACAGATACGCAGTATTTT.

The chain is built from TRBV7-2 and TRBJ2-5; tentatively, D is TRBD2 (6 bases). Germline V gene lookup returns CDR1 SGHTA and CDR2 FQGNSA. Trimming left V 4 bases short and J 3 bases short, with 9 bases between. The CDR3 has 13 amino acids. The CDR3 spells CASSWGGEETQYF. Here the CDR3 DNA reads TGTGCCAGCAGCTGGGGCGGGGAAGAGACCCAGTACTTC.

For the CDR3, the DNA is TGTGCCATCCGGCACGACAGGGAGGGAGACACTGAAGCTTTCTTT. Protein sequence: CAIRHDREGDTEAFF. V gene TRBV10-3 combines with J gene TRBJ1-1; 7 positions match TRBD1. The CDR3 runs 15 residues. V lost 8 bases to trimming and J lost 3 bases; unmatched junction nucleotides: 12. CDR1 and CDR2 (germline): ENHRY, SYGVKD.

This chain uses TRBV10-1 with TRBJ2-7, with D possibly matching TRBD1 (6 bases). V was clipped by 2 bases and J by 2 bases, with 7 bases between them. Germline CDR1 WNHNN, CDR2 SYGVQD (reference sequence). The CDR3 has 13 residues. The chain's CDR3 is CASSEGDTYEQYF. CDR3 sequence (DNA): TGCGCCAGCAGTGAGGGGGACACCTACGAGCAGTACTTC.

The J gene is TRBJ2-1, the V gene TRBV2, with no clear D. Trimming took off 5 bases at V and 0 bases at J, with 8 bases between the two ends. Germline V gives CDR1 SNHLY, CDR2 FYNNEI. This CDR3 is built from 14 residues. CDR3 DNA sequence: TGTGCCAGCAGTTGGCTCTCCTCCTACAATGAGCAGTTCTTC. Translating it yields CASSWLSSYNEQFF. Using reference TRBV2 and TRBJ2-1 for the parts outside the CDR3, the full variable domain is EPEVTQTPSHQVTQMGQEVILRCVPISNHLYFYWYRQILGQKVEFLVSFYNNEISEKSEIFDDQFSVERPDGSNFTLKIRSTKLEDSAMYFCASSWLSSYNEQFFGPGTRLTVL.

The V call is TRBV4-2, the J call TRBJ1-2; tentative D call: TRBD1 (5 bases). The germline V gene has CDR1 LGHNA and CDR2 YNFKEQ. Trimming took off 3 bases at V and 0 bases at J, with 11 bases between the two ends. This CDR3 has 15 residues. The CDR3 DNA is TGTGCCAGCAGCCAGTTCCGGGGGACTAACTATGGCTACACCTTC. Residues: CASSQFRGTNYGYTF.

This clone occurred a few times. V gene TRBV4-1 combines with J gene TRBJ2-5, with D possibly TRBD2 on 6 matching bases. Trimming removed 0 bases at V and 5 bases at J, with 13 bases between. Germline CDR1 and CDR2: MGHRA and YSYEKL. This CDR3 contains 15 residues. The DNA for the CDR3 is TGCGCCAGCAGCCAAGAGGGGACTCGAGGGGAGACCCAGTACTTC. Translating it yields CASSQEGTRGETQYF.

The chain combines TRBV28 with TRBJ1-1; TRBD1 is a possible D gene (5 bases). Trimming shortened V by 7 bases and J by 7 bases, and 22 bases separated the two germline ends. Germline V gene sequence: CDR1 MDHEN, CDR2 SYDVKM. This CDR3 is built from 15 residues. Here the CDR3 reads CASTGTGQGKNEAFF. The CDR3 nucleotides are TGTGCCAGCACCGGGACCGGCCAGGGAAAGAATGAAGCTTTCTTT.

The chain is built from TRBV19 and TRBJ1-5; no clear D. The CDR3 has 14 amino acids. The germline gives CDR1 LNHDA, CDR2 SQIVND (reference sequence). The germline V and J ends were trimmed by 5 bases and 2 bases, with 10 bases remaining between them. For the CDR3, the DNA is TGTGCCAGTAGTCTGGAGGGAGGCAATCAGCCCCAGCATTTT. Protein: CASSLEGGNQPQHF.

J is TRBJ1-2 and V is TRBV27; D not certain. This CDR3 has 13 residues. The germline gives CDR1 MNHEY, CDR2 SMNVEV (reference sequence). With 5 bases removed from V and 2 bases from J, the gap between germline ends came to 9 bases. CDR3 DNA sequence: TGTGCCAGCAGTGAAACGATAAACTATGGCTACACCTTC. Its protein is CASSETINYGYTF.

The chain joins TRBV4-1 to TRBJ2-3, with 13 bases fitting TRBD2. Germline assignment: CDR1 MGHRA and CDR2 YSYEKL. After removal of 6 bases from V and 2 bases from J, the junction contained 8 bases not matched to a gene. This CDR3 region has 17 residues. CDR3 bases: TGCGCCAGCAGAAGGACTAGCGGGGGTTTTTCCACAGATACGCAGTATTTT. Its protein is CASRRTSGGFSTDTQYF.

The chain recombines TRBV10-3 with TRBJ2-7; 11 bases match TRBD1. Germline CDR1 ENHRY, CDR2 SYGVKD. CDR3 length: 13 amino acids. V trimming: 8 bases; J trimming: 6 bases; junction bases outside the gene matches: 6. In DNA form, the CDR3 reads TGTGCCATCGGCCCAGGGACAGGGGGCGAGCAGTACTTC. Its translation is CAIGPGTGGEQYF.

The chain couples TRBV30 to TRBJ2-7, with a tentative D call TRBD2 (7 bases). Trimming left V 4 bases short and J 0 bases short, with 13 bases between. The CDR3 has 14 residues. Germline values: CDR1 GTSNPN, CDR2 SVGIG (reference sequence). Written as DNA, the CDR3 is TGTGCCTGGAATAGACGGGGGGCCTCCTACGAGCAGTACTTC. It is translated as CAWNRRGASYEQYF.

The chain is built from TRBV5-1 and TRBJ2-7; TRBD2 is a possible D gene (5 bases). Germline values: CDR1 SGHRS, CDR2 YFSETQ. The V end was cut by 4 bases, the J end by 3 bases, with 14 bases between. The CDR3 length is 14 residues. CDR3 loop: CASSRNEGSYEQYF. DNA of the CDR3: TGCGCCAGCAGCCGGAATGAGGGTAGCTACGAGCAGTACTTC. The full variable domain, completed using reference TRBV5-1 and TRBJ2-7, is KAGVTQTPRYLIKTRGQQVTLSCSPISGHRSVSWYQQTPGQGLQFLFEYFSETQRNKGNFPGRFSGRQFSNSRSEMNVSTLELGDSALYLCASSRNEGSYEQYFGPGTRLTVT.

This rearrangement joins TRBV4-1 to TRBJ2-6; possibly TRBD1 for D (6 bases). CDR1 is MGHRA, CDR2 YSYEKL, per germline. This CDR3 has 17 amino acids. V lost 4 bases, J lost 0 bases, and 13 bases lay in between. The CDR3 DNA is TGCGCCAGCAGCCCCCGGACAGTCCTCTCTGGGGCCAACGTCCTGACTTTC. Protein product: CASSPRTVLSGANVLTF.

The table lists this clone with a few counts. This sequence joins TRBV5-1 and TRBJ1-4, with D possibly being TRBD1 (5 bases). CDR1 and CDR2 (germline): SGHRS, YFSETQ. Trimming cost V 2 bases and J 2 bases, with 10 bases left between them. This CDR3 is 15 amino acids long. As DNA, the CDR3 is TGCGCCAGCAGCTTAAGGGGAAACACTAATGAAAAACTGTTTTTT. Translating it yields CASSLRGNTNEKLFF.

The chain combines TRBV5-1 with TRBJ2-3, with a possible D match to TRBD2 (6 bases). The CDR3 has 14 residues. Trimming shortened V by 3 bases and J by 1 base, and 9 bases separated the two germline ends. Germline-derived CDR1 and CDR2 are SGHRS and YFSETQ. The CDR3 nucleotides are TGCGCCAGCAGCTGGGGCGGGGGCACAGATACGCAGTATTTT. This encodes CASSWGGGTDTQYF.

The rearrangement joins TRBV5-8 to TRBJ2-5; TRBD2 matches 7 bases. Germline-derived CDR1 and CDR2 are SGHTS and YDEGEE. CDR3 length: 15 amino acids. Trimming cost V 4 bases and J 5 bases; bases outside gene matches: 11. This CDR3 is CASSQRDYSSETQYF. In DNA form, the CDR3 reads TGTGCCAGCAGCCAACGGGACTACTCGAGCGAGACCCAGTACTTC.

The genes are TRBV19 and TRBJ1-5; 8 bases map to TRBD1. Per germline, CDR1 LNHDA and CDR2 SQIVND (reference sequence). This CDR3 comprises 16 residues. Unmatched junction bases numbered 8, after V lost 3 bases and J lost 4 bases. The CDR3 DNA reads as TGTGCCAGTAGTATCGGGCCGCGGACAGGGAATCAGCCCCAGCATTTT. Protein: CASSIGPRTGNQPQHF.

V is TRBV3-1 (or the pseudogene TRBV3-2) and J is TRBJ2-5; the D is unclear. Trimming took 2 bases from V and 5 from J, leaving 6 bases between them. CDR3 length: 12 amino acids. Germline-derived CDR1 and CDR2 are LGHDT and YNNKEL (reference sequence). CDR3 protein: CASSQTKETQYF. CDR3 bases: TGTGCCAGCAGCCAAACGAAGGAGACCCAGTACTTC.

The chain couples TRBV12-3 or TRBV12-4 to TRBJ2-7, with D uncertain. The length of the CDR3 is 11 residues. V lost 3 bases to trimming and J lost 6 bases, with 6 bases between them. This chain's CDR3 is CASSLSGEQYF. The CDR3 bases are TGTGCCAGCAGTTTGAGTGGCGAGCAGTACTTC.

CDR3 residues: CASSRGLTEAFF. CDR3 nucleotides: TGTGCCAGCAGCAGGGGTTTAACTGAAGCTTTCTTT. V usage is TRBV25-1 and J usage is TRBJ1-1, with D maybe TRBD1 (6 bases). The CDR3 consists of 12 residues. The germline V gene encodes CDR1 MGHDK and CDR2 SYGVNS. V was clipped by 6 bases and J by 5 bases, with 10 bases between them.

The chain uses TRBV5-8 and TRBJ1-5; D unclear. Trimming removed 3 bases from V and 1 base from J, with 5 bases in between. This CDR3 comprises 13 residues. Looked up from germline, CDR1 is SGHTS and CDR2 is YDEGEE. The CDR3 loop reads CASSSQSNQPQHF. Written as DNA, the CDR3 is TGTGCCAGCAGCTCGCAGAGCAATCAGCCCCAGCATTTT.

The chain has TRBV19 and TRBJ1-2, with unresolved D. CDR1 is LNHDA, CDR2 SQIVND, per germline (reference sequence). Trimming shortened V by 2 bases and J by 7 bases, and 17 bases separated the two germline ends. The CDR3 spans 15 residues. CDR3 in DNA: TGTGCCAGTAGTATATTCGGGGATGGGAGCTCTGGCTACACCTTC. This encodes CASSIFGDGSSGYTF.

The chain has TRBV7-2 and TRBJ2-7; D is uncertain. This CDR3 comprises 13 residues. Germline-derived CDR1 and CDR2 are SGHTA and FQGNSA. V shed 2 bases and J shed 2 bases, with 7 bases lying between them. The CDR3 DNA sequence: TGTGCCAGCAGCTTACGGCAGACCTACGAGCAGTACTTC. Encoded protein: CASSLRQTYEQYF.